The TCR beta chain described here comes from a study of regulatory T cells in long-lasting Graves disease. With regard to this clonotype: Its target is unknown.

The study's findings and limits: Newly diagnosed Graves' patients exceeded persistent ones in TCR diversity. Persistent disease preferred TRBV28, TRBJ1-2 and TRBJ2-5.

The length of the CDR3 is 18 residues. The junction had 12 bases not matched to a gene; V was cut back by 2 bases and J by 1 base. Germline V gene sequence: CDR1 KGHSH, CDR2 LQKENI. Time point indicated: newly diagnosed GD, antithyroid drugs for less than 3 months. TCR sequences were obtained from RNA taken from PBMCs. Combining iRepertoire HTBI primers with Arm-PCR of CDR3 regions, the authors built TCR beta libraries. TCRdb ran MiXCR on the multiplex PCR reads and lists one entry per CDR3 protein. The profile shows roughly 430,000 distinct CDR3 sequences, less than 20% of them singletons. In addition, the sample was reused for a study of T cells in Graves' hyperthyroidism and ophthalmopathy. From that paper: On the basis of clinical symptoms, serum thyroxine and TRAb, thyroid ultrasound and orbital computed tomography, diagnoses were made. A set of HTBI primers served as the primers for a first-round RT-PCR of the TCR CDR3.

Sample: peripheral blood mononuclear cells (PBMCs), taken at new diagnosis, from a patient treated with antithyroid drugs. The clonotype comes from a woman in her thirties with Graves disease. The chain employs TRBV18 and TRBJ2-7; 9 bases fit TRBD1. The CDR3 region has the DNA TGTGCCAGCTCACCAGAAACAGGGGGCATCTATACTTCCTACGAGCAGTACTTC. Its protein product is CASSPETGGIYTSYEQYF.